This T cell receptor beta chain is drawn from a study of response to subunit inactivated influenza vaccine. Whole-study findings and limits: Each seasonal influenza vaccination recruits few new T cells, the authors suggested.

MiXCR was run by TCRdb on the RT-PCR reads, yielding one entry per CDR3 protein. The data hold approximately 520,000 distinct CDR3 sequences, with approximately 17% observed a single time. This CDR3 comprises 17 residues. J gave up 2 bases and V 3 bases, and 13 bases lay outside the gene matches. This clonotype was counted between two and nine times. Its antigen is as yet unknown. The sequences come from CD4+ T cells sorted from PBMCs, collected less than 25 months after vaccination. The clonotype originates from a man between 50 and 75 years old who received an inactivated influenza vaccine. The chain recombines TRBV12-3 or TRBV12-4 with TRBJ2-7; 7 nucleotides agree with TRBD2. Here the CDR3 reads CASSLSPLAGATYEQYF. The DNA of the CDR3 is TGTGCCAGCAGTTTGTCCCCCCTGGCGGGAGCCACCTACGAGCAGTACTTC.